This T cell receptor beta chain was profiled in a study of identical twins (dated by TCRdb to the mid-2010s). For context, the study as a whole: The study deep-sequenced TCR alpha and beta repertoires from monozygotic twins, unrelated adults of various ages and cord blood to test whether fetal clonotypes persist. To rule out contamination, the twin experiments were replicated at different times with different library preparation protocols. Study-wide findings and limitations: Compared with coincidental sharing between unrelated individuals, out-of-frame TCR alpha sequences shared between twins showed an excess of sequences with low generation probability. Conclusions relied on cross-sectional statistical analysis, since the same donors could not be followed over many years. Abundant cord blood beta clonotypes had fewer insertions, young adult naive repertoires showed a similar but weaker trend, and memory repertoires showed no such trend. Recombination models systematically underestimated out-of-frame TCR alpha sharing in monozygotic twins but agreed with sharing between unrelated individuals. Zero-insertion analyses could be partly confounded by invariant T cells such as MAIT and iNKT, though diverse VJ usage argued against such confounding for most clonotypes. The excess sharing between twins in beta out-of-frame sequences was weaker because fewer shared sequences reduced the signal-to-noise ratio.

The germline V gene gives CDR1 as SGHRS and CDR2 as YFSETQ. The CDR3 goes from the cysteine to the phenylalanine over 13 residues. The kept DNA is CDR3 alone, 39 bases in frame from the first base. The receptor library was made with 5' RACE. TCRdb lists the instrument as Illumina HiSeq 2000. A universal primer binding site was introduced by template switching, and a unique molecular identifier was present in the final cDNA, enabling accurate counting of TCR cDNA molecules. Specific primers in the conserved constant-segment region were used to synthesize first-strand cDNA for the TCR alpha and beta chains. To control for contamination, each cDNA library was double barcoded with a SMART-Mk sample barcode plus Illumina barcodes. TruSeq adapter sequences and Illumina sample barcodes were added in two successive PCR steps. Sequencing of the TCR alpha and beta cDNA libraries was done on the Illumina HiSeq platform using custom primers. In the authors' own workflow: Raw reads were processed with MiGEC to extract unique molecular identifiers, and MiXCR was used to determine CDR3 positions. For each individual, recombination models were inferred using an EM algorithm with the repgenHMM and IGoR tools. The tcR package in R was used for shared clonotype analysis, with sharing normalized by the product of cloneset sizes. To study raw recombination without the effects of thymic and clonal selection, out-of-frame nonproductive sequences were analyzed. The public reads were run again by TCRdb, first through fastp at Q25 and then through MiXCR, and only productive beta chains were kept. Each entry is one CDR3 protein sequence, shown with its most common DNA and genes. The V and J calls and clone size come from TCRdb's table, not from the authors' own analysis. The sample profile shows more than 1.5 million distinct CDR3 sequences; about 32% of them were found once. Around 0.25% of the sample comes from the top ten.

Every donor in the study was a healthy Caucasian. Note on this clonotype: No cognate antigen has been identified for it. An end of the junction differs from the germline gene, which may be a read error.

Recombination joined TRBV5-1 with TRBJ2-7; TRBD2 is a weak D gene call, 5 bases matching. The receptor comes from a newborn girl in good health. The sequenced sample consisted of cord blood. The DNA sequence reads TGTGCCAGCAGCTTACGGGGAAACAATGAGCAGTACTTC. This yields the protein CASSLRGNNEQYF.